A single sample is the source of the 7 T cell receptor beta chains below, sequenced in a study of OX40 agonist ivuxolimab in advanced cancers. Sequencing used immunoSEQ multiplex PCR; TCRdb keeps in-frame clones, though not all of them. The sample comprises 77,000 or so clones, around 82% of which are singletons, and roughly 5.4% rests with the top ten. Sequenced material: CD4+ or CD8+ T cells sorted from blood, taken in a trial of the OX40 agonist ivuxolimab. Every receptor here comes from an adult with an advanced solid tumor such as melanoma, head and neck, liver or kidney cancer.

The chain has TRBV14 and TRBJ1-2; no definite D call. V gave up 4 bases and J gave up 0 bases, with 21 bases separating them. The length of the CDR3 is 18 residues. The germline V gene has CDR1 SGHDN and CDR2 FVKESK. The CDR3 DNA reads as TGTGCCAGCAGCCCTGACCTTCCCAGAATGGTTACTAACTATGGCTACACCTTC. It is translated as CASSPDLPRMVTNYGYTF.

This clone was seen a single time. This chain connects TRBV6-5 to TRBJ2-5; D gene ambiguous. Germline CDR1 MNHEY, CDR2 SVGAGI. This CDR3 region has 14 residues. Trimming took off 0 bases at V and 4 bases at J, with 9 bases between the two ends. CDR3 DNA: TGTGCCAGCAGTTACTCGGCTAGATTAGAGACCCAGTACTTC. Its protein product is CASSYSARLETQYF.

The chain recombines TRBV18 with TRBJ2-7; D is tentatively TRBD1 or TRBD2 (5 bases each). V was shortened by 2 bases and J by 0 bases, with 8 bases between the two germline ends. The CDR3 is made up of 14 amino acids. CDR1 and CDR2 from the germline V gene are KGHSH and LQKENI. The chain's CDR3 is CASSPRDGSYEQYF. CDR3 coding DNA: TGTGCCAGCTCACCAAGGGACGGCTCCTACGAGCAGTACTTC. The full variable domain, rest sourced from reference TRBV18 and TRBJ2-7, is NAGVMQNPRHLVRRRGQEARLRCSPMKGHSHVYWYRQLPEEGLKFMVYLQKENIIDESGMPKERFSAEFPKEGPSILRIQQVVRGDSAAYFCASSPRDGSYEQYFGPGTRLTVT.

V gene TRBV4-1 combines with J gene TRBJ2-1, with D possibly matching TRBD2 (6 bases). The CDR3 extends over 17 amino acids. Germline V CDR1 and CDR2: MGHRA, YSYEKL. V gave up 0 bases and J gave up 0 bases, with 12 bases separating them. The CDR3, as DNA: TGCGCCAGCAGCCAAGATTGGAGGGATAGCTCCTACAATGAGCAGTTCTTC. Its translation is CASSQDWRDSSYNEQFF.

The V and J genes are TRBV19 and TRBJ2-4, with a weak D call TRBD1 (6 bases). The CDR3 consists of 16 residues. Germline V gene lookup returns CDR1 LNHDA and CDR2 SQIVND (reference sequence). V was clipped by 5 bases and J by 1 base, with 15 bases between them. CDR3 coding DNA: TGTGCCAGTAGTCCCCGACAGGCAATTGCCAAAAACATTCAGTACTTC. It translates to CASSPRQAIAKNIQYF.

V is TRBV5-1 and J is TRBJ2-2, with D hard to call. Per the germline V gene, CDR1 is SGHRS and CDR2 is YFSETQ. The V end lost 7 bases, the J end lost 6 bases, and 10 bases lay between the germline ends. The CDR3 contains 12 residues. The CDR3 spells CASGPGAGELFF. The CDR3 coding sequence is TGCGCCAGCGGGCCGGGTGCCGGGGAGCTGTTTTTT. The full variable domain, in which reference TRBV5-1 and TRBJ2-2 provide the parts outside the CDR3, is KAGVTQTPRYLIKTRGQQVTLSCSPISGHRSVSWYQQTPGQGLQFLFEYFSETQRNKGNFPGRFSGRQFSNSRSEMNVSTLELGDSALYLCASGPGAGELFFGEGSRLTVL.

The chain recombines TRBV5-4 with TRBJ1-2; 8 nucleotides line up with TRBD1. Looked up from germline, CDR1 is SGHNT and CDR2 is YYREEE (reference sequence). V was clipped by 4 bases and J by 3 bases; unmatched bases: 8. There are 15 residues in the CDR3. The CDR3 loop reads CASSALDRGDYGYTF. In nucleotides, the CDR3 is TGTGCCAGCAGCGCCCTAGACAGGGGTGACTATGGCTACACCTTC.